Listed below are T cell receptor beta chains from one sample, sequenced in a study of shared T cell receptors in the human thymus. Data came from immunoSEQ multiplex PCR; TCRdb stores just in-frame clones and leaves some out. Counted here are approximately 730,000 clones, roughly 85% occurring once; the ten biggest clones make up 0.008% to 0.011%. This same sample was also part of a study on human thymus T cells.

Source material: thymocytes. These receptors all come from a girl less than two years old with a congenital heart defect. Each CDR3 is given with its conserved first and last residue. Each record gives: CDR3 length, J gene, D gene, V gene, clone size, CDR3 DNA, CDR3 protein. D genes are given only for firm matches. Only part of the rows carry a size: once, few, many, or a class if the clone is expanded.

CDR3 length: 14; J gene: TRBJ2-1; D gene: TRBD1; V gene: TRBV10-1; clone size: once; CDR3 DNA: TGCGCCAGCAGCGAAGACAGGGGTATCAATGAGCAGTTCTTC; CDR3 protein: CASSEDRGINEQFF
CDR3 length: 16; J gene: TRBJ2-1; D gene: NA; V gene: TRBV21-1; clone size: NA; CDR3 DNA: TGTGCCAGCAGTCCCAGGACAGGGCCATCCTACAATGAGCAGTTCTTC; CDR3 protein: CASSPRTGPSYNEQFF
CDR3 length: 17; J gene: TRBJ2-7; D gene: TRBD1; V gene: TRBV7-2; clone size: NA; CDR3 DNA: TGTGCCAGCAGCTTGTCGCCGGGACAGGAGAGCTCCTACGAGCAGTACTTC; CDR3 protein: CASSLSPGQESSYEQYF
CDR3 length: 19; J gene: TRBJ2-5; D gene: TRBD2; V gene: TRBV5-1; clone size: NA; CDR3 DNA: TGCGCCAGCAGCTTCGGACTAGCGGGGGCAAACTTCCCTAAAGAGACCCAGTACTTC; CDR3 protein: CASSFGLAGANFPKETQYF
CDR3 length: 19; J gene: TRBJ1-5; D gene: NA; V gene: TRBV28; clone size: NA; CDR3 DNA: TGTGCCAGCAGTCCTCGGGAGGGGGGAGGGATTGGTAGCAATCAGCCCCAGCATTTT; CDR3 protein: CASSPREGGGIGSNQPQHF
CDR3 length: 14; J gene: TRBJ1-1; D gene: TRBD1; V gene: TRBV14; clone size: NA; CDR3 DNA: TGTGCCAGCAGCCTGGGACAGGGGAGAGGGGAAGCTTTCTTT; CDR3 protein: CASSLGQGRGEAFF
CDR3 length: 15; J gene: TRBJ2-1; D gene: TRBD1; V gene: TRBV6-1; clone size: NA; CDR3 DNA: TGTGCCAGCAGTGCCTGGGGACAGGGAGTCAATGAGCAGTTCTTC; CDR3 protein: CASSAWGQGVNEQFF
CDR3 length: 13; J gene: TRBJ1-2; D gene: NA; V gene: TRBV6-5; clone size: NA; CDR3 DNA: TGTGCCAGCACCCAAGAACAGGGTAATGGCTACACCTTC; CDR3 protein: CASTQEQGNGYTF
CDR3 length: 17; J gene: TRBJ1-1; D gene: NA; V gene: TRBV5-5; clone size: NA; CDR3 DNA: TGTGCCAGCAGCCACCCCTGGCTCCCGAGGCCGAACACTGAAGCTTTCTTT; CDR3 protein: CASSHPWLPRPNTEAFF
CDR3 length: 16; J gene: TRBJ2-7; D gene: TRBD1; V gene: TRBV28; clone size: NA; CDR3 DNA: TGTGCCAGCAGCCTCCTGGGGGACAGGGATCCCCACGAGCAGTACTTC; CDR3 protein: CASSLLGDRDPHEQYF
CDR3 length: 16; J gene: TRBJ1-1; D gene: NA; V gene: TRBV28; clone size: NA; CDR3 DNA: TGTGCCAGCAGTTTGGGTATATCGCGTAGGGGGACTGAAGCTTTCTTT; CDR3 protein: CASSLGISRRGTEAFF
CDR3 length: 15; J gene: TRBJ2-7; D gene: TRBD1; V gene: TRBV7-6; clone size: once; CDR3 DNA: TGTGCCAGCAGCTCAGAAAAGGGACAGCCCTACGAGCAGTACTTC; CDR3 protein: CASSSEKGQPYEQYF
CDR3 length: 15; J gene: TRBJ2-3; D gene: TRBD2; V gene: TRBV28; clone size: few; CDR3 DNA: TGTGCCAGCAGCCAGAGCGGGGGCGATACAGATACGCAGTATTTT; CDR3 protein: CASSQSGGDTDTQYF
CDR3 length: 15; J gene: TRBJ1-2; D gene: TRBD1; V gene: TRBV28; clone size: NA; CDR3 DNA: TGTGCCAGCAGTTTCCGGACAGGGGGACAGAAAGGCTACACCTTC; CDR3 protein: CASSFRTGGQKGYTF
CDR3 length: 13; J gene: TRBJ2-7; D gene: NA; V gene: TRBV6-6; clone size: once; CDR3 DNA: TGTGCCAGCAGCTACGGGCCACTAGTGGAGCAGTACTTC; CDR3 protein: CASSYGPLVEQYF
CDR3 length: 16; J gene: TRBJ2-7; D gene: NA; V gene: TRBV2; clone size: few; CDR3 DNA: TGTGCCAGCAGTGACGCGGGACGGAGGATCTCCTACGAGCAGTACTTC; CDR3 protein: CASSDAGRRISYEQYF
CDR3 length: 16; J gene: TRBJ1-6; D gene: TRBD1; V gene: TRBV2; clone size: NA; CDR3 DNA: TGTGCCAGCAGACAGGGGTTTAGCTCCTATAATTCACCCCTCCACTTT; CDR3 protein: CASRQGFSSYNSPLHF
CDR3 length: 20; J gene: TRBJ1-6; D gene: TRBD1; V gene: TRBV5-8; clone size: NA; CDR3 DNA: TGTGCCAGCAGCCCGAGGCCGGGACAGTGTGGGAGCTCCTATAATTCACCCCTCCACTTT; CDR3 protein: CASSPRPGQCGSSYNSPLHF
CDR3 length: 13; J gene: TRBJ1-2; D gene: TRBD1; V gene: TRBV25-1; clone size: few; CDR3 DNA: TGTGCCAGCAGAGACAGGGGAGAGGATGGCTACACCTTC; CDR3 protein: CASRDRGEDGYTF
CDR3 length: 20; J gene: TRBJ1-6; D gene: NA; V gene: TRBV11-2; clone size: NA; CDR3 DNA: TGTGCCAGCAGCTTAGAAGAATTGACGGTCCGGGGCTCCTATAATTCACCCCTCCACTTT; CDR3 protein: CASSLEELTVRGSYNSPLHF
CDR3 length: 18; J gene: TRBJ2-2; D gene: NA; V gene: TRBV28; clone size: NA; CDR3 DNA: TGTGCCAGCAGTTTAAAGGCGAGGCTAGCGACTGTCACCGGGGAGCTGTTTTTT; CDR3 protein: CASSLKARLATVTGELFF
CDR3 length: 15; J gene: TRBJ1-1; D gene: TRBD1; V gene: TRBV19; clone size: NA; CDR3 DNA: TGTGCCAGTTTGGCCTCGGACAGGGCGAACACTGAAGCTTTCTTT; CDR3 protein: CASLASDRANTEAFF
CDR3 length: 17; J gene: TRBJ2-1; D gene: NA; V gene: TRBV27; clone size: NA; CDR3 DNA: TGTGCCAGCAGCTATCCGCCGGGTCAGGGTCGAAACAATGAGCAGTTCTTC; CDR3 protein: CASSYPPGQGRNNEQFF
CDR3 length: 14; J gene: TRBJ1-2; D gene: TRBD1; V gene: TRBV5-4; clone size: NA; CDR3 DNA: TGTGCCAGCAGCTCGGGACAGGGGTTCTATGGCTACACCTTC; CDR3 protein: CASSSGQGFYGYTF
CDR3 length: 14; J gene: TRBJ1-3; D gene: TRBD1; V gene: TRBV5-1; clone size: NA; CDR3 DNA: TGCGCCAGCAGCCCACGGGACAGACGGAACACCATATATTTT; CDR3 protein: CASSPRDRRNTIYF
CDR3 length: 17; J gene: TRBJ2-5; D gene: TRBD2; V gene: TRBV4-1; clone size: NA; CDR3 DNA: TGCGCCAGCAGCCAACGCCCTGGCACTAGCGAGGGAGAGACCCAGTACTTC; CDR3 protein: CASSQRPGTSEGETQYF
CDR3 length: 12; J gene: TRBJ1-1; D gene: TRBD1; V gene: TRBV7-6; clone size: NA; CDR3 DNA: TGTGCCAGCAGCCAAACAGGGGTGGAAGCTTTCTTT; CDR3 protein: CASSQTGVEAFF
CDR3 length: 13; J gene: TRBJ1-2; D gene: NA; V gene: TRBV7-9; clone size: NA; CDR3 DNA: TGTGCCAGCAGCTTACAGGATAACTATGGCTACACCTTC; CDR3 protein: CASSLQDNYGYTF
CDR3 length: 16; J gene: TRBJ1-2; D gene: NA; V gene: TRBV9; clone size: NA; CDR3 DNA: TGTGCCAGCAGCGTAGGTATGAGGGAGGTCAGCTATGGCTACACCTTC; CDR3 protein: CASSVGMREVSYGYTF
CDR3 length: 17; J gene: TRBJ2-2; D gene: NA; V gene: TRBV4-1; clone size: NA; CDR3 DNA: TGCGCCAGCAGCCTTCGAGTCGCGAACTCGAACACCGGGGAGCTGTTTTTT; CDR3 protein: CASSLRVANSNTGELFF
CDR3 length: 13; J gene: TRBJ2-3; D gene: NA; V gene: TRBV5-1; clone size: NA; CDR3 DNA: TGCGCCAGCAGCTTATCCTACACAGATACGCAGTATTTT; CDR3 protein: CASSLSYTDTQYF
CDR3 length: 13; J gene: TRBJ1-1; D gene: TRBD1; V gene: TRBV25-1; clone size: NA; CDR3 DNA: TGTGCCAGCGGGGACAGGGATAACACTGAAGCTTTCTTT; CDR3 protein: CASGDRDNTEAFF
CDR3 length: 16; J gene: TRBJ2-7; D gene: TRBD1; V gene: TRBV7-9; clone size: NA; CDR3 DNA: TGTGCCAGCAGCTTACCTAATCCGGGACAGGAAACCGAGCAGTACTTC; CDR3 protein: CASSLPNPGQETEQYF
CDR3 length: 15; J gene: TRBJ2-1; D gene: TRBD2; V gene: TRBV5-1; clone size: NA; CDR3 DNA: TGCGCCAGCAGCTTCCGGGGGGGCTCCTACAATGAGCAGTTCTTC; CDR3 protein: CASSFRGGSYNEQFF
CDR3 length: 15; J gene: TRBJ2-2; D gene: TRBD1; V gene: TRBV5-1; clone size: NA; CDR3 DNA: TGCGCCAGCAGCTTACAGGGGGTCGGTAACGGGGAGCTGTTTTTT; CDR3 protein: CASSLQGVGNGELFF
CDR3 length: 15; J gene: TRBJ2-1; D gene: TRBD2; V gene: TRBV5-7; clone size: NA; CDR3 DNA: TGTGCCAGCAGCTTCGCTAGCGGGGGGGACAATGAGCAGTTCTTC; CDR3 protein: CASSFASGGDNEQFF
CDR3 length: 13; J gene: TRBJ1-5; D gene: NA; V gene: TRBV18; clone size: NA; CDR3 DNA: TGTGCCAGCCGCAGGACGGGGAATCAGCCCCAGCATTTT; CDR3 protein: CASRRTGNQPQHF
CDR3 length: 15; J gene: TRBJ1-4; D gene: NA; V gene: TRBV28; clone size: NA; CDR3 DNA: TGTGCCAGCAGATTCACAGGGATGGGTAATGAAAAACTGTTTTTT; CDR3 protein: CASRFTGMGNEKLFF
CDR3 length: 17; J gene: TRBJ2-2; D gene: TRBD1; V gene: TRBV9; clone size: NA; CDR3 DNA: TGTGCCAGCAGCGCCCCCACATCCGGGACAGACACCGGGGAGCTGTTTTTT; CDR3 protein: CASSAPTSGTDTGELFF
CDR3 length: 16; J gene: TRBJ1-2; D gene: NA; V gene: TRBV9; clone size: few; CDR3 DNA: TGTGCCAGCAGCGTCCAGGGCCACTTCCCGATCTATGGCTACACCTTC; CDR3 protein: CASSVQGHFPIYGYTF
CDR3 length: 18; J gene: TRBJ1-1; D gene: TRBD1; V gene: TRBV14; clone size: NA; CDR3 DNA: TGTGCCAGCAGCCAAGTGATAGGACAGGGGGACGAGAACACTGAAGCTTTCTTT; CDR3 protein: CASSQVIGQGDENTEAFF
CDR3 length: 15; J gene: TRBJ1-5; D gene: NA; V gene: TRBV19; clone size: NA; CDR3 DNA: TGTGCCAGTACCCCTGGGACACGGAGTAATCAGCCCCAGCATTTT; CDR3 protein: CASTPGTRSNQPQHF
CDR3 length: 13; J gene: TRBJ2-7; D gene: TRBD1; V gene: TRBV7-9; clone size: NA; CDR3 DNA: TGTGCCAGCAGCCCGACAGGGATCTACGAGCAGTACTTC; CDR3 protein: CASSPTGIYEQYF
CDR3 length: 13; J gene: TRBJ2-7; D gene: NA; V gene: TRBV27; clone size: NA; CDR3 DNA: TGTGCCAGCAGCCAACGACAGGCCTACGAGCAGTACTTC; CDR3 protein: CASSQRQAYEQYF
CDR3 length: 14; J gene: TRBJ1-1; D gene: TRBD1; V gene: TRBV14; clone size: NA; CDR3 DNA: TGTGCCAGCAGCCCGACAGGGCTGAACACTGAAGCTTTCTTT; CDR3 protein: CASSPTGLNTEAFF
CDR3 length: 17; J gene: TRBJ1-1; D gene: NA; V gene: TRBV28; clone size: NA; CDR3 DNA: TGTGCCAGCAGGCTTCCCCCGGGGGGCGCAAGGGACACTGAAGCTTTCTTT; CDR3 protein: CASRLPPGGARDTEAFF
CDR3 length: 15; J gene: TRBJ1-2; D gene: NA; V gene: TRBV29-1; clone size: NA; CDR3 DNA: TGCAGCGTTGGTTACTCAGAGGCGAAAGACTATGGCTACACCTTC; CDR3 protein: CSVGYSEAKDYGYTF
CDR3 length: 13; J gene: TRBJ2-6; D gene: NA; V gene: TRBV10-3; clone size: NA; CDR3 DNA: TGTGCCACCACAGGAACTGGGGCCAACGTCCTGACTTTC; CDR3 protein: CATTGTGANVLTF